This T cell receptor beta chain comes out of a study of blood T cell repertoires in COVID-19. About the study: T cells, B-cell-depleted T cells, or PBMCs supplied cDNA or gDNA.

Germline assignment: CDR1 MDHEN and CDR2 SYDVKM. The CDR3 extends over 15 amino acids. V was trimmed by 6 bases and J by 1 base, leaving 15 bases between them. Original data processing: Using reference gene primer amplification, nucleated cell counts were estimated. Profiling relied on immunoSEQ multiplex PCR, and the TCRdb table lists in-frame clones only, not all of them. The V and J calls and clone size come from that table; D and trimming were worked out from the DNA. Here the sample spans about 83,000 clones, around 86% being singletons. Sequenced material: peripheral blood. This rearrangement joins TRBV28 to TRBJ1-2, with D possibly TRBD1 on 6 matching bases. This TCR came from a man older than 75 with active or convalescent COVID-19. CDR3 in amino acids: CASRQRGGGNYGYTF. CDR3 DNA sequence: TGTGCCAGCAGGCAGAGGGGAGGGGGTAACTATGGCTACACCTTC.